Presented here are 7 T cell receptor beta chains from one specimen sequenced in a study of cytomegalovirus exposure and HLA in healthy donors. PCR involved 60 Vbeta and 13 Jbeta primers. Sequencing was performed with immunoSEQ multiplex PCR; in TCRdb, only in-frame clones are kept and a portion is missing. The ten top clones account for over 1.5%, within a sample of over 100,000 clones. The material sequenced was PBMCs. All receptors derive from a woman aged 40 to 50 in good health and CMV-seropositive.

The J gene is TRBJ2-1, the V gene TRBV20-1, with unresolved D. Germline V gene lookup returns CDR1 DFQATT and CDR2 SNEGSKA (reference sequence). This CDR3 has 10 amino acids. Trimming removed 1 base from V and 16 bases from J, with 11 bases in between. CDR3 nucleotide sequence: TGCAGTGCTAGAGGGGTGAGCGATTTCTTC. As protein: CSARGVSDFF.

This chain joins TRBV29-1 and TRBJ2-7; D remains ambiguous. The germline V gene has CDR1 SQVTM and CDR2 ANQGSEA. The CDR3 has 13 residues. The V and J ends lost 5 bases and 0 bases respectively, with 11 bases between them. CDR3 residues: CSVSPTGSYEQYF. CDR3 DNA: TGCAGCGTTAGCCCGACGGGCTCCTACGAGCAGTACTTC.

CDR3 nucleotide sequence: TGTGCCAGCTCTCAAACAGGGGAGACCACTGAAGCTTTCTTT. Translation: CASSQTGETTEAFF. The chain is built from TRBV18 and TRBJ1-1; 7 bases are shared with TRBD1. This CDR3 has 14 residues. V shed 6 bases, J shed 4 bases, and the junction held 8 bases outside the gene matches. Germline values: CDR1 KGHSH, CDR2 LQKENI.

The chain joins TRBV28 to TRBJ1-5; TRBD1 agrees at 7 bases. The V segment lost 3 bases and the J segment 6 bases; nucleotides outside the gene matches: 5. The CDR3 has 14 residues. Germline V gene sequence: CDR1 MDHEN, CDR2 SYDVKM. The CDR3 spells CASSFQGEGQPQHF. DNA for the CDR3: TGTGCCAGCAGTTTCCAGGGGGAAGGTCAGCCCCAGCATTTT.

The V call is TRBV6-1, the J call TRBJ1-1, with TRBD1 matching 9 bases. This CDR3 spans 14 amino acids. With 5 bases clipped from V and 4 bases from J, the junction kept 5 bases outside the gene matches. Germline values: CDR1 MNHNS, CDR2 SASEGT. The CDR3 sequence is CASSWTGESTEAFF. The CDR3 DNA follows: TGTGCCAGCAGTTGGACAGGGGAGAGCACTGAAGCTTTCTTT.

This sequence joins TRBV5-5 and TRBJ1-1; D uncertain. V lost 1 base, J lost 0 bases, and 7 bases lay in between. The CDR3 loop spans 14 amino acids. The germline gives CDR1 SGHKS, CDR2 YYEKEE (reference sequence). The CDR3 DNA follows: TGTGCCAGCAGCTTGCATGGAGTGAACACTGAAGCTTTCTTT. Its protein product is CASSLHGVNTEAFF.

Written as DNA, the CDR3 is TGCGCCAGCAGCTTCCCCCGGGACAGGGCCTACGAGCAGTACTTC. It is translated as CASSFPRDRAYEQYF. The V call is TRBV5-1, the J call TRBJ2-7; TRBD1 matches at 9 bases. V was clipped by 2 bases and J by 2 bases; unmatched bases: 5. Per germline, CDR1 SGHRS and CDR2 YFSETQ. This CDR3 spans 15 amino acids. Supplemented by reference TRBV5-1 and TRBJ2-7, the full variable domain reads KAGVTQTPRYLIKTRGQQVTLSCSPISGHRSVSWYQQTPGQGLQFLFEYFSETQRNKGNFPGRFSGRQFSNSRSEMNVSTLELGDSALYLCASSFPRDRAYEQYFGPGTRLTVT.